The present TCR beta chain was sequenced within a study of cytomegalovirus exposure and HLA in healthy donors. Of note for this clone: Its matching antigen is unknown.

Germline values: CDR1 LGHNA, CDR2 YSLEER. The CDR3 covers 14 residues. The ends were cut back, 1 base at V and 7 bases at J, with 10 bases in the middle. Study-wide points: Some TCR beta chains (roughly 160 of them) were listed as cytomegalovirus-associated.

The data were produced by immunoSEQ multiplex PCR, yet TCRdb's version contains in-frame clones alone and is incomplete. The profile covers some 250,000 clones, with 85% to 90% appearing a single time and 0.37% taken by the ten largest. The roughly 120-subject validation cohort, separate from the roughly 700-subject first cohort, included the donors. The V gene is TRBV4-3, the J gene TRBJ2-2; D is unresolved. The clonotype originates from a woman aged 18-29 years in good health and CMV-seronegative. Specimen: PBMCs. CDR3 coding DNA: TGCGCCAGCAGCCAAGTAAGACTCCGCGGGGAGCTGTTTTTT. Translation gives CASSQVRLRGELFF.